These T cell receptor beta chains were read from a single sample in a study of cytomegalovirus exposure and HLA in healthy donors. Produced via immunoSEQ multiplex PCR; TCRdb's table is partial and in-frame only. The table has about 160,000 clones, over 70% seen once. Sample: PBMCs. The receptor source for this set is a woman in her 40s in good health and CMV-seropositive. CDR3s include the opening cysteine and the closing phenylalanine or tryptophan. The D gene is left open where the match is weak. Not every row has a clone size; where given, it reads once, few, many or a size class.

cdr3_nt cdr3_aa j_call clone_size v_call d_call
TGTGCCAGCAGCTTTACTAGCGGGGGCTACGAGCAGTACTTC CASSFTSGGYEQYF TRBJ2-7 NA TRBV11-2 TRBD2
TGTGCCAGTAGTCCCCCATTCGGCACTGAAGCTTTCTTT CASSPPFGTEAFF TRBJ1-1 NA TRBV19 NA
TGTGCCAGGGGGACTAGCGGGGGATTTGGCACAGATACGCAGTATTTT CARGTSGGFGTDTQYF TRBJ2-3 NA TRBV2 TRBD2
TGTGCCAGCTCAGTTGCATCGGGGATCGGCAGCGAGCAGTACTTC CASSVASGIGSEQYF TRBJ2-7 once TRBV18 NA
TGTGCCAGCAGCGGGGCTAGCGGTCAAGAGACCCAGTACTTC CASSGASGQETQYF TRBJ2-5 NA TRBV7-2 TRBD2
TGCAGCGTTGAGGCAGGGCGGAAAAGCAATGAGCAGTTCTTC CSVEAGRKSNEQFF TRBJ2-1 NA TRBV29-1 NA
TGTGCCATCAGCGAGATTCGGGGGGTCTCTGGGGCCAACGTCCTGACTTTC CAISEIRGVSGANVLTF TRBJ2-6 NA TRBV10-3 TRBD2
TGTGCCAGCAGTCGAGACGGGGTCAGAGGAAACACCATATATTTT CASSRDGVRGNTIYF TRBJ1-3 NA TRBV7-2 NA
TGTGCCACCAGCGTTCCAGGGTCCGGAGTAAATGAAAAACTGTTTTTT CATSVPGSGVNEKLFF TRBJ1-4 few TRBV15 NA
TGTGCCAGCAGTGAGACGGGGTCCTACACCTTC CASSETGSYTF TRBJ1-2 NA TRBV7-9 NA
TGTGCCAGCAGTGAATTCCTGGGGGGAGAAAAACTGTTTTTT CASSEFLGGEKLFF TRBJ1-4 NA TRBV2 NA
TGTGCCAGCAGTGTATCGGGTATGAGCCGACCCCTCCACTTT CASSVSGMSRPLHF TRBJ1-6 NA TRBV2 NA
TGTGCCAGCAGCTTGGAGCTGGGGGCTTCCTACGAGCAGTACTTC CASSLELGASYEQYF TRBJ2-7 NA TRBV5-4 NA
TGTGCCAGCAGGACGGAACATAACAGACTAGGCGGCTACACCTTC CASRTEHNRLGGYTF TRBJ1-2 NA TRBV2 NA
TGTGCCAGCAGCGTAGTTGGGACTAGCGAGACCCAGTACTTC CASSVVGTSETQYF TRBJ2-5 NA TRBV9 TRBD2
TGCGCCAGCAGCCAAGGGGCGGGCTACACCTTC CASSQGAGYTF TRBJ1-2 few TRBV4-3 NA
TGTGCCAGCAGCCAGAGGGACAGGGCATCGAAAGAGACCCAGTACTTC CASSQRDRASKETQYF TRBJ2-5 NA TRBV5-6 TRBD1
TGCGCCAGCAGCCAAATGGGGACAGGGAGATTAGGGAATGAGCAGTTCTTC CASSQMGTGRLGNEQFF TRBJ2-1 NA TRBV4-1 TRBD1
TGTGCCTGGAGTGTAGGGTGGGTCGGGGGAACAACCTACGAGCAGTACTTC CAWSVGWVGGTTYEQYF TRBJ2-7 NA TRBV30 NA
TGTGCCAGCAGCTTCGCGGGGGGCTACACCTTC CASSFAGGYTF TRBJ1-2 NA TRBV7-2 NA
TGTGCCAGCAGCTTTGGACAGGGGCAGGGGTATGGCTACACCTTC CASSFGQGQGYGYTF TRBJ1-2 NA TRBV5-5 TRBD1
TGTGCCAGCTCACGGGAACAGGGGGCAAATCAGCCCCAGCATTTT CASSREQGANQPQHF TRBJ1-5 NA TRBV18 TRBD1
TGTGCCAGCAGCGTAGAGGGGGCAGATACGCAGTATTTT CASSVEGADTQYF TRBJ2-3 few TRBV9 NA
TGTGCCAGCAGCCCAAGTGGTCACACGAACACCGGGGAGCTGTTTTTT CASSPSGHTNTGELFF TRBJ2-2 NA TRBV9 NA
TGTGCCAGCAGTGTGCGGACAGGAGGCGGAGGAAAACTGTTTTTT CASSVRTGGGGKLFF TRBJ1-4 NA TRBV2 TRBD1
TGTGCCAGCAGTTACTCGACGGCTCCTACGGAGGCTGAAGCTTTCTTT CASSYSTAPTEAEAFF TRBJ1-1 NA TRBV6-5 NA
TGTGCCAGTAGTAGTGGCGGTGGGACTAGGCAGACAGATACGCAGTATTTT CASSSGGGTRQTDTQYF TRBJ2-3 NA TRBV19 TRBD2
TGTGCCTGGAGGACAGGGGGAACGGTGAACACTGAAGCTTTCTTT CAWRTGGTVNTEAFF TRBJ1-1 NA TRBV30 TRBD1
TGTGCCAGCAGCCCAGGGACAGGACGCTCCTACGAGCAGTACTTC CASSPGTGRSYEQYF TRBJ2-7 few TRBV7-9 TRBD1
TGTGCCACCAGCCCGAGGAGAACCGGGAGCTATAGCAATCAGCCCCAGCATTTT CATSPRRTGSYSNQPQHF TRBJ1-5 NA TRBV15 NA
TGTGCCAGCAGTTATAACGGCCGACGAGGTGACGAGCAGTACTTC CASSYNGRRGDEQYF TRBJ2-7 NA TRBV6-5 NA
TGTGCCAGCAGCCGGACTAGCGGGGGTGGCCAAGAGACCCAGTACTTC CASSRTSGGGQETQYF TRBJ2-5 NA TRBV5-8 TRBD2
TGTGCCAGTAGCGAATCCCCAGGGAGGATGTCCTACGAGCAGTACTTC CASSESPGRMSYEQYF TRBJ2-7 NA TRBV19 NA
TGTGCCAGCAGCTTGGGACAGGGGGGTAGGAACATTCAGTACTTC CASSLGQGGRNIQYF TRBJ2-4 few TRBV5-5 TRBD1
TGTGCCAGCACCCCCCGAGTAGACAGCTACTATGGCTACACCTTC CASTPRVDSYYGYTF TRBJ1-2 few TRBV4-2 NA
TGCGCCAGCAGCTTGGGACAGGAAAACATTCAGTACTTC CASSLGQENIQYF TRBJ2-4 NA TRBV5-1 NA
TGTGCCTGGAGTGTATCTGTGCAGGGGCCCTACAATGAGCAGTTCTTC CAWSVSVQGPYNEQFF TRBJ2-1 NA TRBV30 NA
TGTGCCAGTAGTATAGCCCAATTCGGGGAAGAGACCCAGTACTTC CASSIAQFGEETQYF TRBJ2-5 NA TRBV19 NA
TGTGCCAGCGATACAGGGGACAATCAGCCCCAGCATTTT CASDTGDNQPQHF TRBJ1-5 NA TRBV6-6 TRBD1
TGCGCCAGCAGCCAAGAGAGCTTAGGGACAGGGGGCGCCGGGGCCAACGGCCTGACTTTC CASSQESLGTGGAGANGLTF TRBJ2-6 once TRBV4-1 TRBD1
TGCAGCGTTGATAGGGGCAGTGACACCTTC CSVDRGSDTF TRBJ1-2 NA TRBV29-1 NA
TGTGCCAGCAGCTTGGATGGGCTATACGCTTTCTTT CASSLDGLYAFF TRBJ1-1 NA TRBV5-4 NA
TGTGCCAGCAGCCTAACTGGACAGGGTTACAATGAGCAGTTCTTC CASSLTGQGYNEQFF TRBJ2-1 NA TRBV5-6 TRBD1
TGTGCCAGCAGTTCTGGGGCCAACGGCCTGACTTTC CASSSGANGLTF TRBJ2-6 once TRBV7-3 NA
TGTGCCAGCAGCCGAGGGACAGTACCCTCTGGAAACACCATATATTTT CASSRGTVPSGNTIYF TRBJ1-3 NA TRBV28 TRBD1
TGCAGCGCTACAGGGACATCCGACTCTCAGCGGGGCTACACCTTC CSATGTSDSQRGYTF TRBJ1-2 NA TRBV29-1 NA
TGTGCCAGCAGCAAGGGGGGGGCGGGGATCACCGGGGAGCTGTTTTTT CASSKGGAGITGELFF TRBJ2-2 NA TRBV7-9 NA
TGTGCCAGCAGCTTACGGGGGGGTAGCAGACAAGAGACCCAGTACTTC CASSLRGGSRQETQYF TRBJ2-5 NA TRBV7-8 TRBD2
TGTGCCAGCAGCACACAGCAGGGGGGCGATGGCTACACCTTC CASSTQQGGDGYTF TRBJ1-2 NA TRBV7-9 TRBD1
TGTGCCAGCAGTCTCGGACAGACGCTAGAGACCCAGTACTTC CASSLGQTLETQYF TRBJ2-5 NA TRBV6-1 NA
TGTGCCAGCAGCTTGGGGCCCGGCGGTAACTATGGCTACACCTTC CASSLGPGGNYGYTF TRBJ1-2 NA TRBV5-6 NA
TGTGCCAGTAGTGTTTGGGGGGGCTTGGATGAGCAGTTCTTC CASSVWGGLDEQFF TRBJ2-1 few TRBV19 NA
TGTGCCAGCAGTTTGGGGCGGAACACTGAAGCTTTCTTT CASSLGRNTEAFF TRBJ1-1 NA TRBV27 NA